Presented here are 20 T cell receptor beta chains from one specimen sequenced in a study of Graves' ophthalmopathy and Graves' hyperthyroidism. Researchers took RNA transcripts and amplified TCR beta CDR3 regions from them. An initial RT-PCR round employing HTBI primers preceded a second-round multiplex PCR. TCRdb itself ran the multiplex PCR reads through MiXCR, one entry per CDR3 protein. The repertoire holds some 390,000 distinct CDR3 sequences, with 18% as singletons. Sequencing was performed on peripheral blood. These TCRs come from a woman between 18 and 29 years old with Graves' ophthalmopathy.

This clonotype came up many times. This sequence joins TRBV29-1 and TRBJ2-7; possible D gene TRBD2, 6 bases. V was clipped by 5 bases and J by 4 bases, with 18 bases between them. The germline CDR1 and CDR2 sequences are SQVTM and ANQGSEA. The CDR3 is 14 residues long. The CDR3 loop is CSVRGTLGRYEQYF. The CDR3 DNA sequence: TGCAGCGTTCGCGGGACTCTAGGAAGATACGAGCAGTACTTC.

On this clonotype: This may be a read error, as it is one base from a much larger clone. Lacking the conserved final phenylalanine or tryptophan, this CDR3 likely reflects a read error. CDR3 region: CAWKGQANYGYTL. Here the CDR3 DNA reads TGTGCCTGGAAAGGACAGGCGAACTATGGCTACACCCTC. The genes are TRBV30 and TRBJ1-2, with 7 bases lining up with TRBD1. With V trimmed by 4 bases and J by 2 bases, 4 bases remained unmatched. This CDR3 has 13 residues. Germline CDR1 and CDR2: GTSNPN and SVGIG (reference sequence).

The CDR3 bases are TGTGCCAGCAGTTACTCCCCGGACAGGGTCAATCAGCCCCAGCATTTT. Translating gives CASSYSPDRVNQPQHF. The rearrangement joins TRBV6-2 or TRBV6-3 to TRBJ1-5, with 8 positions matching TRBD1. CDR1 and CDR2 (germline): MNHEY, SVGEGT. The V segment lost 0 bases and the J segment 3 bases; nucleotides outside the gene matches: 4. The CDR3 is 16 amino acids.

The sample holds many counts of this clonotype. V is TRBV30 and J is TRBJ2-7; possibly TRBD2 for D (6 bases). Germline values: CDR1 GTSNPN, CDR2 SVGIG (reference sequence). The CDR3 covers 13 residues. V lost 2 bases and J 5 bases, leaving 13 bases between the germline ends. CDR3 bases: TGTGCCTGGAGTCGGGACTTTAAAGACGAGCAGTACTTC. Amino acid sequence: CAWSRDFKDEQYF.

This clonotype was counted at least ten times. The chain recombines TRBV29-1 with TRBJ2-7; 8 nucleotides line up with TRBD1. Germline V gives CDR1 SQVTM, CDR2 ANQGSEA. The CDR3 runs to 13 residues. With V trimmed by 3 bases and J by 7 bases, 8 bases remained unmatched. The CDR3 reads CSVDSQGAGEQYF. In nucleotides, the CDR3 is TGCAGCGTTGACTCCCAGGGGGCAGGGGAGCAGTACTTC.

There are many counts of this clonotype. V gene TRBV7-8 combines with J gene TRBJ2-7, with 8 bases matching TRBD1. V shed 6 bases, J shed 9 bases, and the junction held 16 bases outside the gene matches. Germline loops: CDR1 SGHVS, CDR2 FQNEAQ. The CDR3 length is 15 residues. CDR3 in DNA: TGTGCCAGCAGACCCGTGGACAGGGACCATTATTTGCAGTACTTC. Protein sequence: CASRPVDRDHYLQYF. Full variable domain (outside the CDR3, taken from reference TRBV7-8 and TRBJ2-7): GAGVSQSPRYKVAKRGQDVALRCDPISGHVSLFWYQQALGQGPEFLTYFQNEAQLDKSGLPSDRFFAERPEGSVSTLKIQRTQQEDSAVYLCASRPVDRDHYLQYFGPGTRLTVT.

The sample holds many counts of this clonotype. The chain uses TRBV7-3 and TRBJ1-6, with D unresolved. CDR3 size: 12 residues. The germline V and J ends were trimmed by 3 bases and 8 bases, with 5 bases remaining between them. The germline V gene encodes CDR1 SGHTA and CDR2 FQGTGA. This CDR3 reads CASSFSDSPLHF. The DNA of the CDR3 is TGTGCCAGCAGCTTCAGTGATTCACCCCTCCACTTT.

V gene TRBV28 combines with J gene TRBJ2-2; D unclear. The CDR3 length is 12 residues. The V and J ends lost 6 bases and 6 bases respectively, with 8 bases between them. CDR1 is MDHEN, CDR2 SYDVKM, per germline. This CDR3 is CASRLVPGELFF. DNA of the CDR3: TGTGCCAGCAGATTGGTACCCGGGGAGCTGTTTTTT.

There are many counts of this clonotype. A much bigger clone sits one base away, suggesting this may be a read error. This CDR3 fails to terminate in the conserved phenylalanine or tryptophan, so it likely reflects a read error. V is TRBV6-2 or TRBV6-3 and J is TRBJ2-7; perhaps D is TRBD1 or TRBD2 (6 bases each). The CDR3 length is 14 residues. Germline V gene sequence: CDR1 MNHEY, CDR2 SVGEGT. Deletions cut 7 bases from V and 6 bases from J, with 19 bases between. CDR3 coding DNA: TGTGCCAGCACCCTGAGGGGGGCCATGAGCGAGCAGTACCTC. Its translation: CASTLRGAMSEQYL.

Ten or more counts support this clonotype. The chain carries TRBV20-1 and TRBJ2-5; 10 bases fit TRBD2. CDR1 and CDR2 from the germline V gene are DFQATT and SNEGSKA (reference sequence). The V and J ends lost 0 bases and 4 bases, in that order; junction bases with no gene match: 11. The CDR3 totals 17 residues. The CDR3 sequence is CSARDRLAGARGETQYF. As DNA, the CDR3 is TGCAGTGCTAGAGATAGGCTAGCGGGAGCGAGGGGAGAGACCCAGTACTTC.

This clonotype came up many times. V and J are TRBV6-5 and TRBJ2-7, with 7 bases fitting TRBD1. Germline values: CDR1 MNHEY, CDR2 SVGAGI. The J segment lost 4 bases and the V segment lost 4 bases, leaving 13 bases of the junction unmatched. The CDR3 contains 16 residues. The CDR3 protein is CASSWTNAGGIYEQYF. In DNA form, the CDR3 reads TGTGCCAGCAGTTGGACAAACGCAGGGGGTATATACGAGCAGTACTTC.

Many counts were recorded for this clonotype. The CDR3 loop reads CASSSFSEGVETQYF. The DNA for the CDR3 is TGTGCCAGCAGTTCATTTTCCGAGGGGGTGGAGACCCAGTACTTC. V and J are TRBV28 and TRBJ2-5; TRBD1 might be the D (6 bases). The germline gives CDR1 MDHEN, CDR2 SYDVKM. V lost 4 bases and J lost 5, with 17 bases in between. The CDR3 totals 15 residues.

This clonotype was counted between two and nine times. The CDR3 region has the DNA TGTGCCAGCAGTTTAAGGGGGCAGAACCGCTACGAGCAGTACTTC. This sequence encodes CASSLRGQNRYEQYF. The genes are TRBV28 and TRBJ2-7, with 7 bases lining up with TRBD1. The germline V gene encodes CDR1 MDHEN and CDR2 SYDVKM. With V trimmed by 2 bases and J by 3 bases, 7 bases remained unmatched. The CDR3 runs to 15 residues.

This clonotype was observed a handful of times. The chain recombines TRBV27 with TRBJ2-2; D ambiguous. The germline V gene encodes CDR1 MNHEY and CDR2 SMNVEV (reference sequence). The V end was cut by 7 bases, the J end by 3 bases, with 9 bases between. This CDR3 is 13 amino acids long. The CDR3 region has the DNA TGTGCCAGCACCCCTTTAGACACCGGGGAGCTGTTTTTT. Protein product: CASTPLDTGELFF.

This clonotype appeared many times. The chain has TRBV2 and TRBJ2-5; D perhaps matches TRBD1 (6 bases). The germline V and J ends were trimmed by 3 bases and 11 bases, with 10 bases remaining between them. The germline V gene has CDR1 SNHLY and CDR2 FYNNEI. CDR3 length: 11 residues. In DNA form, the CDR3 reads TGTGCCAGCAGTGATGACAGGCGGCAGTACTTC. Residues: CASSDDRRQYF.

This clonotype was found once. CDR3: CASSFLAGKETQYF. The CDR3 DNA reads TGTGCCAGCAGCTTTTTGGCGGGAAAAGAGACCCAGTACTTC. The chain is built from TRBV5-4 and TRBJ2-5, with D maybe TRBD2 (6 bases). The germline CDR1 and CDR2 sequences are SGHNT and YYREEE (reference sequence). The CDR3 is 14 residues long. Trimming removed 2 bases from V and 3 bases from J, with 11 bases in between.

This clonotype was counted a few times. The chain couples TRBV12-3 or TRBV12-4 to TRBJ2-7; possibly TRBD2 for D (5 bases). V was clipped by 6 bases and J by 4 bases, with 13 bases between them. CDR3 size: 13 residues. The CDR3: CASSKLRAYEQYF. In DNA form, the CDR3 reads TGTGCCAGCAGCAAATTGAGGGCTTACGAGCAGTACTTC.

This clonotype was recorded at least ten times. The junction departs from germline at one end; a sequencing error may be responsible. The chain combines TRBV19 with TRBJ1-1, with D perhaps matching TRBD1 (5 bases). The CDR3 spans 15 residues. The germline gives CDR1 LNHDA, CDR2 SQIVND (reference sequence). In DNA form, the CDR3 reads TGTGACAGTAGTCCCCTTTCAGGGAGGAAGACTGAAGCTTTCTTT. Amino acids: CDSSPLSGRKTEAFF.

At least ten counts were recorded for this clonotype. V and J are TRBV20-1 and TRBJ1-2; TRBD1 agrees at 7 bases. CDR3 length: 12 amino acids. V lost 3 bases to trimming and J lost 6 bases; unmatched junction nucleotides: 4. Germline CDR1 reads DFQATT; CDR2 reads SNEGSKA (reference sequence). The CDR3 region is CSASWRGHGYTF. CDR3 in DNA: TGCAGTGCTAGTTGGAGGGGGCATGGCTACACCTTC.

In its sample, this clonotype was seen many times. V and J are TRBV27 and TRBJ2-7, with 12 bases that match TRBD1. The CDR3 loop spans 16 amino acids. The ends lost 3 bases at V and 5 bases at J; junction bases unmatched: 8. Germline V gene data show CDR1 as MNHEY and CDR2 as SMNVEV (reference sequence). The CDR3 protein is CASSFVGQGAQDEQYF. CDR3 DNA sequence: TGTGCCAGCAGTTTCGTGGGACAGGGGGCGCAGGACGAGCAGTACTTC.